This T cell receptor (beta chain) was documented in a study of blood T cells in healthy people across ages. The second PCR ran roughly 7 to 11 cycles with a sample-barcoded 5' primer and J-beta primers. TCRdb independently ran MiXCR on the 5' RACE reads; one entry per CDR3 protein. The sample records a few hundred thousand distinct CDR3 sequences, roughly 29% being singletons. The CDR3 length is 14 residues. The V end was cut by 0 bases, the J end by 7 bases, with 9 bases between. Germline V gene sequence: CDR1 MGHDK, CDR2 SYGVNS. The V gene is TRBV25-1, the J gene TRBJ1-4, with D perhaps matching TRBD1 (5 bases). The clonotype originates from a woman in her sixties or seventies in good health. Sequenced sample: blood. The CDR3 spells CASSEYRDSEKLFF. For the CDR3, the DNA is TGTGCCAGCAGTGAATACAGGGATAGTGAAAAACTGTTTTTT.